These 25 T cell receptor beta chains were all obtained from the same sample, sequenced in a study of identical twins. TCRdb fed the 5' RACE reads into MiXCR, producing one record per CDR3 protein. Counted here are 250,000 or so distinct CDR3 sequences, about 8.5% occurring once; the ten biggest clones make up approximately 3%. These records were also assigned to another study, of yellow fever vaccine responses in identical twins.

Sequenced input: CD8+ T cells sorted from blood. The receptors shown here come from a woman aged 18-29 years in good health.

This clonotype was recorded many times. The V gene is TRBV7-9, the J gene TRBJ2-1; TRBD1 is a possible D gene (6 bases). CDR3 length equals 15 residues. V lost 2 bases and J 4 bases, leaving 12 bases between the germline ends. Germline V gene data show CDR1 as SEHNR and CDR2 as FQNEAQ (reference sequence). In DNA, the CDR3 is TGTGCCAGCAGCTTATTGGGGGCGCGATACAATGAGCAGTTCTTC. It translates to CASSLLGARYNEQFF. Combining the CDR3 with reference TRBV7-9 and TRBJ2-1 gives the whole variable domain DTGVSQNPRHKITKRGQNVTFRCDPISEHNRLYWYRQTLGQGPEFLTYFQNEAQLEKSRLLSDRFSAERPKGSFSTLEIQRTEQGDSAMYLCASSLLGARYNEQFFGPGTRLTVL.

J is TRBJ2-7 and V is TRBV20-1; tentatively, D is TRBD2 (6 bases). Germline values: CDR1 DFQATT, CDR2 SNEGSKA (reference sequence). This CDR3 has 16 amino acids. V was cut by 0 bases and J by 0 bases, with 15 bases left in between. The CDR3 DNA reads TGCAGTGCTAGAGAACACGGGGGTCCACCCTCCTACGAGCAGTACTTC. It encodes CSAREHGGPPSYEQYF.

This clonotype was detected a few times. The rearrangement links TRBV4-3 to TRBJ2-5, with 7 bases aligning to TRBD1. Germline CDR1 LGHNA, CDR2 YSLEER. Losses at the gene ends were 1 base for V and 5 bases for J; bases not matched to a gene: 7. This CDR3 spans 15 amino acids. CDR3 in amino acids: CASSQGTGPGETQYF. DNA of the CDR3: TGCGCCAGCAGCCAAGGGACAGGTCCCGGGGAGACCCAGTACTTC.

This chain uses TRBV29-1 with TRBJ2-6; possible D gene TRBD2, 7 bases. V lost 0 bases to trimming and J lost 0 bases, with 15 bases between them. This CDR3 is built from 18 residues. Per the germline V gene, CDR1 is SQVTM and CDR2 is ANQGSEA. CDR3 nucleotide sequence: TGCAGCGTTGAAGATGCTGGGCGGGGGCCCTCTGGGGCCAACGTCCTGACTTTC. Protein product: CSVEDAGRGPSGANVLTF.

This clonotype was observed at least ten times. CDR3 amino acids: CSATREPRDEQFF. In DNA form, the CDR3 reads TGCAGTGCTACTAGAGAACCAAGGGATGAGCAGTTCTTC. The rearrangement joins TRBV20-1 to TRBJ2-1; D ambiguous. V shed 4 bases and J shed 8 bases, with 15 bases lying between them. There are 13 residues in the CDR3. The germline V gene encodes CDR1 DFQATT and CDR2 SNEGSKA (reference sequence).

This clonotype occurred many times. The chain uses TRBV27 and TRBJ1-5; no reliable D call. The ends were cut back, 6 bases at V and 2 bases at J, with 8 bases in the middle. CDR1 MNHEY and CDR2 SMNVEV come from the germline V gene (reference sequence). The CDR3 length is 13 residues. CDR3 nucleotides: TGTGCCAGCAGAAGGAGCGGCAATCAGCCCCAGCATTTT. It codes for CASRRSGNQPQHF.

This clonotype was seen ten or more times. This chain uses TRBV5-1 with TRBJ2-7; 7 bases match TRBD1. The CDR3 runs 14 residues. Trimming cost V 0 bases and J 3 bases; bases outside gene matches: 3. Germline V gene data show CDR1 as SGHRS and CDR2 as YFSETQ. The CDR3 region is CASSLEGAGYEQYF. In DNA, the CDR3 is TGCGCCAGCAGCTTGGAGGGGGCTGGCTACGAGCAGTACTTC. Based on the CDR3 plus reference TRBV5-1 and TRBJ2-7, the full variable domain is KAGVTQTPRYLIKTRGQQVTLSCSPISGHRSVSWYQQTPGQGLQFLFEYFSETQRNKGNFPGRFSGRQFSNSRSEMNVSTLELGDSALYLCASSLEGAGYEQYFGPGTRLTVT.

In this sample, this clonotype turned up a few times. The rearrangement links TRBV6-1 to TRBJ2-7; TRBD1 matches 8 bases. The V and J ends lost 7 bases and 5 bases, in that order; junction bases with no gene match: 16. The length of the CDR3 is 16 residues. Per germline, CDR1 MNHNS and CDR2 SASEGT. In DNA, the CDR3 is TGTGCCAGCACCCCGACAGGGGTGGACTCGGGCGACGAGCAGTACTTC. This gives the protein CASTPTGVDSGDEQYF.

This clonotype came up a few times. V and J are TRBV4-2 and TRBJ2-7, with 11 bases identical to TRBD2. With 3 bases clipped from V and 3 bases from J, the junction kept 4 bases outside the gene matches. This CDR3 is built from 15 residues. Germline CDR1 is LGHNA and CDR2 is YNFKEQ. The CDR3 is CASSQIAGGNYEQYF. The CDR3 DNA reads TGTGCCAGCAGCCAGATAGCGGGAGGGAACTACGAGCAGTACTTC.

The table lists this clonotype with a few counts. The rearrangement links TRBV6-2 or TRBV6-3 to TRBJ1-5, with D perhaps matching TRBD1 (6 bases). The V end lost 6 bases, the J end lost 3 bases, and 9 bases lay between the germline ends. Germline loops: CDR1 MNHEY, CDR2 SVGEGT. The CDR3 extends over 13 amino acids. The CDR3 sequence: CASRQGSNQPQHF. DNA of the CDR3: TGTGCCAGCAGACAGGGTTCCAATCAGCCCCAGCATTTT.

The genes are TRBV11-2 and TRBJ2-7; the D call may be TRBD1 or TRBD2 (5 bases each). The CDR3 has 16 amino acids. The germline V and J ends were trimmed by 4 bases and 2 bases, with 18 bases remaining between them. CDR1 is SGHAT, CDR2 FQNNGV, per germline. CDR3 coding DNA: TGTGCCAGCAGCTCGGCCGGGGCAGGGCCAGCCTACGAGCAGTACTTC. Protein: CASSSAGAGPAYEQYF.

In regard to this clonotype: A read error may explain this, as a much larger clone is one base away. The CDR3 DNA follows: TGCAGTGCTAGAGGGCCTCCGGGGCTAGCGATTCCCACAAAGACCCAGTACTTC. Translation gives CSARGPPGLAIPTKTQYF. The chain has TRBV20-1 and TRBJ2-5; D is perhaps TRBD2 (6 bases). The ends were cut back, 1 base at V and 6 bases at J, with 27 bases in the middle. There are 18 residues in the CDR3. The germline CDR1 and CDR2 sequences are DFQATT and SNEGSKA (reference sequence).

This clonotype showed up just a few times. The V gene is TRBV27, the J gene TRBJ2-3, with D perhaps assigned TRBD1 or TRBD2 (6 bases each). This CDR3 contains 15 residues. CDR1 is MNHEY and CDR2 is SMNVEV in the germline V gene (reference sequence). Trimming removed 8 bases from V and 2 bases from J, with 17 bases in between. The CDR3 region has the DNA TGTGCCAGCGCCCCTAGTCGGGGGCACACAGATACGCAGTATTTT. Its protein product is CASAPSRGHTDTQYF.

This clonotype was found many times. The gene calls are TRBV6-1 and TRBJ2-3; TRBD2 agrees at 13 bases. There are 15 residues in the CDR3. V gave up 4 bases and J gave up 3 bases; unmatched junction bases: 1. The germline CDR1 and CDR2 sequences are MNHNS and SASEGT. The CDR3 protein is CASSGTSGRTDTQYF. CDR3 bases: TGTGCCAGCAGTGGGACTAGCGGGAGAACAGATACGCAGTATTTT.

This clonotype came up a few times. The chain is built from TRBV24-1 and TRBJ2-7, with 9 positions matching TRBD1. CDR3 length: 15 amino acids. V was pared by 7 bases and J by 5 bases, with 11 bases of the junction left unmatched. The germline V gene encodes CDR1 KGHDR and CDR2 SFDVKD. The chain's CDR3 is CATSGSRDRANEQYF. CDR3 bases: TGTGCCACCAGCGGAAGTAGGGACAGGGCTAACGAGCAGTACTTC.

This chain joins TRBV25-1 and TRBJ2-1; 7 bases agree with TRBD2. The CDR3 runs to 13 residues. Unmatched junction bases numbered 9, after V lost 4 bases and J lost 12 bases. Germline V gives CDR1 MGHDK, CDR2 SYGVNS. CDR3: CASSVGGWEGQFF. The CDR3 DNA follows: TGTGCCAGCAGTGTGGGGGGATGGGAGGGGCAGTTCTTC.

This clonotype was picked up a small number of times. The chain combines TRBV5-6 with TRBJ1-5; no reliable D call. The CDR3 has 14 residues. Germline CDR1 and CDR2: SGHDT and YYEEEE. V gave up 4 bases and J gave up 1 base, with 9 bases separating them. CDR3 sequence reads: CASSLSPSNQPQHF. The CDR3 DNA reads as TGTGCCAGCAGCCTGTCCCCAAGCAATCAGCCCCAGCATTTT.

This clonotype was observed a few times. The J gene is TRBJ2-5, the V gene TRBV7-9, with 11 positions matching TRBD2. V was pared by 7 bases and J by 3 bases, with 10 bases of the junction left unmatched. Germline CDR1 reads SEHNR; CDR2 reads FQNEAQ (reference sequence). There are 16 residues in the CDR3. CDR3: CASNFFTSGREETQYF. The CDR3 coding sequence is TGTGCCAGCAACTTTTTCACTAGCGGGAGAGAAGAGACCCAGTACTTC.

This chain connects TRBV6-2 or TRBV6-3 to TRBJ2-1; 11 bases fit TRBD2. The CDR3 consists of 16 residues. With 1 base clipped from V and 6 bases from J, the junction kept 5 bases outside the gene matches. Germline CDR1 reads MNHEY; CDR2 reads SVGEGT. The CDR3 loop is CASSYYGTSGLNEQFF. The CDR3 region has the DNA TGTGCCAGCAGTTACTACGGGACTAGCGGCCTCAATGAGCAGTTCTTC.

This clonotype was observed once. The chain couples TRBV20-1 to TRBJ2-7; D may correspond to TRBD1 or TRBD2 (6 bases each). From germline, CDR1 is DFQATT and CDR2 SNEGSKA (reference sequence). Trimming took off 0 bases at V and 4 bases at J, with 22 bases between the two ends. The CDR3 sequence is 17 residues long. CDR3 nucleotides: TGCAGTGCTAGAGATGTGGGGGAAGGGGGGTGGGCTTACGAGCAGTACTTC. It translates to CSARDVGEGGWAYEQYF.

This clonotype was found many times. The rearrangement links TRBV6-5 to TRBJ2-2; no firm D call. The CDR3 covers 17 residues. V dropped 0 bases and J dropped 1 base, with 12 bases sitting between them. CDR1 is MNHEY, CDR2 SVGAGI, per germline. The CDR3 DNA reads as TGTGCCAGCAGTTACTCGATCCGGACGGGGAACACCGGGGAGCTGTTTTTT. Translated: CASSYSIRTGNTGELFF.

This clonotype was counted at least ten times. The chain carries TRBV5-1 and TRBJ2-5; D tentatively reads TRBD1 or TRBD2 (7 bases each). Germline CDR1 and CDR2: SGHRS and YFSETQ. The CDR3 runs to 14 residues. Trimming took 1 base from V and 4 from J, leaving 11 bases between them. CDR3 region: CASSLTGEGETQYF. CDR3 sequence (DNA): TGCGCCAGCAGCTTGACAGGGGAGGGAGAGACCCAGTACTTC. The whole variable domain, filled in from reference TRBV5-1 and TRBJ2-5, reads KAGVTQTPRYLIKTRGQQVTLSCSPISGHRSVSWYQQTPGQGLQFLFEYFSETQRNKGNFPGRFSGRQFSNSRSEMNVSTLELGDSALYLCASSLTGEGETQYFGPGTRLLVL.

The chain recombines TRBV23-1 with TRBJ2-2; D unresolved. TRBV23-1 is sorted into the ORF group, with uncertain function. The CDR3 runs to 13 residues. V lost 4 bases and J lost 3, with 6 bases in between. The DNA for the CDR3 is TGCGCCAGCAGTCTTGAGGACACCGGGGAGCTGTTTTTT. This codes for CASSLEDTGELFF.

This clonotype was counted between two and nine times. This chain joins TRBV21-1 and TRBJ2-5. TRBV21-1 is a pseudogene locus. The CDR3 consists of 13 residues. CDR3 bases: TGTGCCAGCAGCAAGAGATCGGGAGAGACCCAGTACTTC. Its protein is CASSKRSGETQYF.

This clonotype was counted many times. The rearrangement links TRBV2 to TRBJ2-1; D is unclear. The germline gives CDR1 SNHLY, CDR2 FYNNEI. There are 13 residues in the CDR3. V lost 10 bases and J 0 bases, leaving 10 bases between the germline ends. The CDR3 DNA reads TGTGCCACGGCTCCCTACTCCTACAATGAGCAGTTCTTC. Residues: CATAPYSYNEQFF.